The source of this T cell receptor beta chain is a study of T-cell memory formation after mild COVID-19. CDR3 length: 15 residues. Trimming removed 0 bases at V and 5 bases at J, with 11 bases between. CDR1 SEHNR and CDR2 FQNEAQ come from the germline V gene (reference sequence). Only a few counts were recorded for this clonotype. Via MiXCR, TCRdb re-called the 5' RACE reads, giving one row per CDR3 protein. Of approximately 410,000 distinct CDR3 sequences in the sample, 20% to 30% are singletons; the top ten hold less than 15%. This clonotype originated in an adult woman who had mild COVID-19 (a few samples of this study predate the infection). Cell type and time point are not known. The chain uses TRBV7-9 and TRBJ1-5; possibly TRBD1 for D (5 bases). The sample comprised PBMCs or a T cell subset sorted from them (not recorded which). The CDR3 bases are TGTGCCAGCAGCTTAGCCGGGACCAGGGATCAGCCCCAGCATTTT. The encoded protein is CASSLAGTRDQPQHF.